Presented here are 27 T cell receptor beta chains from one specimen sequenced in a study of cytomegalovirus exposure and HLA in healthy donors. The protocol was immunoSEQ multiplex PCR, while the TCRdb copy is restricted to in-frame clones and leaves out a portion. The table records 200,000 to 300,000 clones, 70% to 90% of them present only once. The sequenced sample consisted of PBMCs. These receptors originate from a woman aged 25 to 39 in good health and CMV-seropositive.

In its sample, this clone was seen once. J is TRBJ2-1 and V is TRBV7-3; the D gene is possibly TRBD2 (5 bases). The V end lost 0 bases, the J end lost 8 bases, and 11 bases lay between the germline ends. CDR1 and CDR2 from the germline V gene are SGHTA and FQGTGA. CDR3 size: 14 residues. DNA for the CDR3: TGTGCCAGCAGCTTAACTCCGCTAGCCTATGAGCAGTTCTTC. This gives the protein CASSLTPLAYEQFF.

The chain carries TRBV2 and TRBJ2-5, with 8 bases matching TRBD2. V shed 8 bases and J 2 bases; nucleotides not matched to a gene: 7. In germline, CDR1 is SNHLY, CDR2 FYNNEI. The CDR3 has 14 amino acids. The DNA of the CDR3 is TGTGCCAGCTTAAGGGGACTAGGGCAAGAGACCCAGTACTTC. Protein sequence: CASLRGLGQETQYF.

Comment on this clone: The junction differs from germline at one of its ends, possibly a read error. This chain joins TRBV7-7 and TRBJ2-1; 8 bases are shared with TRBD2. There are 15 residues in the CDR3. Germline CDR1 SSHAT, CDR2 FNYEAQ (reference sequence). Here the CDR3 DNA reads TGTGCTAGCAGCCCATCGTCAGCGGGAGAAAATGAGCAGTTCTTC. This translates into CASSPSSAGENEQFF. The full variable domain, in which reference TRBV7-7 and TRBJ2-1 provide the parts outside the CDR3, is GAGVSQSPRYKVTKRGQDVTLRCDPISSHATLYWYQQALGQGPEFLTYFNYEAQPDKSGLPSDRFSAERPEGSISTLTIQRTEQRDSAMYRCASSPSSAGENEQFFGPGTRLTVL.

The chain links TRBV6-6 to TRBJ2-7; TRBD1 matches 10 bases. The germline gives CDR1 MNHNY, CDR2 SVGAGI (reference sequence). V lost 0 bases, J lost 7 bases, and 9 bases stayed unmatched. The CDR3 totals 16 residues. The CDR3 sequence is CASSYSSGTGALEQYF. The CDR3 DNA reads as TGTGCCAGCAGTTACTCGAGCGGGACAGGGGCCCTAGAGCAGTACTTC.

This clone was recorded only once. The V call is TRBV5-1, the J call TRBJ2-2, with 12 bases identical to TRBD2. The CDR3 runs to 16 residues. V dropped 4 bases and J dropped 4; count of bases not matched to a gene: 5. The germline CDR1 and CDR2 sequences are SGHRS and YFSETQ. CDR3 loop: CASSNLAGGGTGELFF. The CDR3 region has the DNA TGCGCCAGCAGCAACCTAGCGGGAGGGGGCACCGGGGAGCTGTTTTTT.

This clone appeared a single time. V gene TRBV19 combines with J gene TRBJ1-5; the D is unclear. The CDR3 is 16 residues long. V was shortened by 1 base and J by 2 bases, with 12 bases between the two germline ends. Germline-derived CDR1 and CDR2 are LNHDA and SQIVND (reference sequence). CDR3 in amino acids: CASSIVPRSGNQPQHF. Here the CDR3 DNA reads TGTGCCAGTAGTATAGTCCCGAGATCCGGCAATCAGCCCCAGCATTTT.

The chain couples TRBV4-2 to TRBJ2-2, with 9 nucleotides matching TRBD2. The V gene end was trimmed by 9 bases and the J gene end by 7 bases; junction bases not matched to a gene: 9. The CDR3 spans 14 residues. Germline values: CDR1 LGHNA, CDR2 YNFKEQ. The CDR3 nucleotides read TGTGCCAGTTTAGGGTCTAGCGGGATCGGGGAGCTGTTTTTT. Translated, it gives CASLGSSGIGELFF.

The rearrangement links TRBV27 to TRBJ1-1, with 7 bases matching TRBD1. Trimming at V came to 5 bases and at J to 2 bases, leaving 14 bases not matched to a gene. From germline, CDR1 is MNHEY and CDR2 SMNVEV (reference sequence). The CDR3 spans 17 residues. CDR3 loop: CASSGGLLRDRNTEAFF. In DNA form, the CDR3 reads TGTGCCAGCAGTGGGGGGCTCCTCCGGGACAGAAACACTGAAGCTTTCTTT.

V and J are TRBV6-1 and TRBJ1-4, with 8 bases fitting TRBD1. The germline V gene encodes CDR1 MNHNS and CDR2 SASEGT. The ends lost 8 bases at V and 8 bases at J; junction bases unmatched: 10. The CDR3 runs to 14 residues. The CDR3: CASVRGPLMEKLFF. CDR3 DNA: TGTGCCAGCGTCAGGGGGCCCCTAATGGAAAAACTGTTTTTT.

The V and J genes are TRBV28 and TRBJ1-2, with D tentatively TRBD1 (5 bases). This CDR3 comprises 13 residues. Germline V gene sequence: CDR1 MDHEN, CDR2 SYDVKM. V lost 6 bases and J lost 3, with 11 bases in between. The CDR3 DNA sequence: TGTGCCAGCAGGATAGGGGCGGACTATGGCTACACCTTC. It codes for CASRIGADYGYTF.

V is TRBV19 and J is TRBJ2-3; a weak D match, TRBD1 (5 bases). Germline CDR1 reads LNHDA; CDR2 reads SQIVND (reference sequence). There are 14 residues in the CDR3. Trimming removed 5 bases at V and 0 bases at J, with 9 bases between. The CDR3 here is CASSPRVSTDTQYF. The CDR3, as DNA: TGTGCCAGTAGTCCCAGGGTGAGCACAGATACGCAGTATTTT.

The V and J genes are TRBV11-3 and TRBJ2-1; D unclear. V was shortened by 0 bases and J by 1 base, with 7 bases between the two germline ends. Germline CDR1 is SGHNT and CDR2 is YENEEA. CDR3 length: 15 residues. The CDR3: CASSLDSYSYNEQFF. The CDR3 nucleotides are TGTGCCAGCAGCTTAGATAGTTATTCCTACAATGAGCAGTTCTTC.

This CDR3 reads CASSSYGFSNYGYTF. In DNA form, the CDR3 reads TGTGCCAGCAGTTCGTACGGGTTTTCTAACTATGGCTACACCTTC. The chain has TRBV27 and TRBJ1-2; D gene ambiguous. CDR1 and CDR2 from the germline V gene are MNHEY and SMNVEV (reference sequence). V gave up 4 bases and J gave up 0 bases, with 12 bases separating them. The CDR3 is made up of 15 amino acids.

This chain connects TRBV11-3 to TRBJ2-1; D ambiguous. The V end was cut by 2 bases, the J end by 10 bases, with 15 bases between. There are 14 residues in the CDR3. Germline V CDR1 and CDR2: SGHNT, YENEEA. The CDR3 region is CASSLPFVSPEQFF. For the CDR3, the DNA is TGTGCCAGCAGCTTACCGTTCGTCTCTCCGGAGCAGTTCTTC.

This chain joins TRBV18 and TRBJ2-7; D may be TRBD1 (6 bases). The ends were cut back, 3 bases at V and 3 bases at J, with 12 bases in the middle. The germline gives CDR1 KGHSH, CDR2 LQKENI. The CDR3 covers 14 residues. Written as DNA, the CDR3 is TGTGCCAGCTCACCGAGGACAGATAACTACGAGCAGTACTTC. Amino acid sequence: CASSPRTDNYEQYF.

This clone was counted once. The chain uses TRBV6-5 and TRBJ2-7; maybe TRBD2 (5 bases). The CDR3 is made up of 15 amino acids. Trimming took 0 bases from V and 5 from J, leaving 14 bases between them. In germline, CDR1 is MNHEY, CDR2 SVGAGI. CDR3 amino acids: CASSYSRAGLNEQYF. CDR3 bases: TGTGCCAGCAGTTACTCGAGGGCTGGTCTGAACGAGCAGTACTTC.

A note on this clone: This CDR3 is also generated by other DNA sequences in the sample. This chain connects TRBV4-1 to TRBJ1-5; D is unresolved. The germline gives CDR1 MGHRA, CDR2 YSYEKL. The CDR3 extends over 13 amino acids. V was cut by 0 bases and J by 6 bases, with 6 bases left in between. CDR3: CASSQDGSQPQHF. CDR3 bases: TGCGCCAGCAGCCAAGATGGGAGTCAGCCCCAGCATTTT.

This clone has a handful of counts. J is TRBJ1-2 and V is TRBV27; 9 positions match TRBD1. V was pared by 8 bases and J by 8 bases, with 18 bases of the junction left unmatched. From germline, CDR1 is MNHEY and CDR2 SMNVEV (reference sequence). The length of the CDR3 is 16 residues. The CDR3 DNA reads TGTGCCAGCCGAGGACCCCCGGGACAGGGCTTTCGCGGCTACACCTTC. Translated: CASRGPPGQGFRGYTF.

A note on this clone: This same CDR3 is encoded by further DNA sequences in the sample. The chain is built from TRBV7-2 and TRBJ2-7; TRBD1 agrees at 10 bases. The V gene's germline CDR1 is SGHTA and CDR2 FQGNSA. The CDR3 totals 13 residues. V shed 8 bases and J 3 bases; nucleotides not matched to a gene: 4. The CDR3 DNA reads TGTGCCAGCGGAAGGGACAGGGGCTACGAGCAGTACTTC. Protein: CASGRDRGYEQYF. Based on the CDR3 plus reference TRBV7-2 and TRBJ2-7, the full variable domain is GAGVSQSPSNKVTEKGKDVELRCDPISGHTALYWYRQSLGQGLEFLIYFQGNSAPDKSGLPSDRFSAERTGGSVSTLTIQRTQQEDSAVYLCASGRDRGYEQYFGPGTRLTVT.

The chain is built from TRBV5-6 and TRBJ2-7, with D tentatively TRBD2 (5 bases). The germline CDR1 and CDR2 sequences are SGHDT and YYEEEE. The CDR3 contains 15 residues. Trimming left V 4 bases short and J 2 bases short, with 16 bases between. CDR3 sequence reads: CASSPLSSRPYEQYF. The DNA of the CDR3 is TGTGCCAGCAGCCCCCTGTCTAGCAGACCCTACGAGCAGTACTTC.

This rearrangement joins TRBV27 to TRBJ2-6; TRBD2 aligns across 12 bases. From germline, CDR1 is MNHEY and CDR2 SMNVEV (reference sequence). Losses at the gene ends were 5 bases for V and 0 bases for J; bases not matched to a gene: 8. The length of the CDR3 is 19 residues. CDR3 DNA sequence: TGTGCCAGCAGTGCCCGACTAGCGGGAGTCAGCTCTGGGGCCAACGTCCTGACTTTC. This codes for CASSARLAGVSSGANVLTF.

V usage is TRBV18 and J usage is TRBJ2-1, with D tentatively TRBD2 (5 bases). V gave up 2 bases and J gave up 4 bases, with 12 bases separating them. The CDR3 covers 15 residues. Germline V gene data show CDR1 as KGHSH and CDR2 as LQKENI. The DNA for the CDR3 is TGTGCCAGCTCACCAGACGGGATTACGTACAATGAGCAGTTCTTC. Translating it yields CASSPDGITYNEQFF.

This rearrangement joins TRBV27 to TRBJ2-7; 8 bases map to TRBD2. CDR3 length: 15 residues. V was clipped by 5 bases and J by 3 bases; unmatched bases: 9. Germline CDR1 and CDR2: MNHEY and SMNVEV (reference sequence). The CDR3 region has the DNA TGTGCCAGCAGTCCCCAGCGGGAGAGGGGCTACGAGCAGTACTTC. It yields the protein CASSPQRERGYEQYF.

The chain links TRBV7-8 to TRBJ2-1; TRBD2 aligns across 10 bases. V lost 3 bases to trimming and J lost 3 bases; unmatched junction nucleotides: 2. Per the germline V gene, CDR1 is SGHVS and CDR2 is FQNEAQ. The CDR3 is 15 residues long. CDR3 sequence (DNA): TGTGCCAGCAGCTTGGGACTAGCGAGCTACAATGAGCAGTTCTTC. This codes for CASSLGLASYNEQFF.

The V and J genes are TRBV9 and TRBJ2-5, with 9 positions matching TRBD1. The V and J ends lost 3 bases and 5 bases, in that order; junction bases with no gene match: 8. The CDR3 length is 15 residues. Per the germline V gene, CDR1 is SGDLS and CDR2 is YYNGEE. The CDR3 DNA follows: TGTGCCAGCAGCGGAATGGGACAGGGTTTGGAGACCCAGTACTTC. Residues: CASSGMGQGLETQYF.

This chain links TRBV7-6 with TRBJ2-7; perhaps TRBD1 as D (5 bases). The CDR3 runs to 14 residues. Germline assignment: CDR1 SGHVS and CDR2 FNYEAQ. The V end was cut by 2 bases, the J end by 2 bases, with 10 bases between. CDR3 in amino acids: CASSLHDRTYEQYF. CDR3 nucleotide sequence: TGTGCCAGCAGCTTACACGACAGAACCTACGAGCAGTACTTC.

This clone was found once. The V call is TRBV19, the J call TRBJ2-1, with 7 nucleotides matching TRBD1. Germline values: CDR1 LNHDA, CDR2 SQIVND (reference sequence). The trim removed 5 bases at V and 7 bases at J, leaving 5 bases unmatched. The CDR3 is 13 residues long. CDR3 nucleotide sequence: TGTGCCAGTAGTTCAGGGGGTAGAAATGAGCAGTTCTTC. Its translation is CASSSGGRNEQFF.